Each of the 19 T cell receptor beta chains below was sequenced from the same sample in a study of neurological immune-mediated disorders. Each CDR3 protein is one row after TCRdb ran MiXCR on the 5' RACE reads. The data contain some 120,000 distinct CDR3 sequences, roughly 3.4% of them seen just once; the ten biggest clones take up around 1.2%. The sequencing sample was made of PBMCs. These receptors all stem from a woman in her thirties with multiple sclerosis.

This clonotype was picked up many times. The rearrangement uses TRBV15 and TRBJ2-1; D is unclear. The CDR3 runs 13 residues. Trimming shortened V by 0 bases and J by 5 bases, and 5 bases separated the two germline ends. CDR1 is LNHNV and CDR2 is YYDKDF in the germline V gene (reference sequence). Here the CDR3 reads CATSRDTHNEQFF. CDR3 in DNA: TGTGCCACCAGCAGAGACACGCACAATGAGCAGTTCTTC.

This clonotype was picked up many times. CDR3 nucleotides: TGCGCCAGCAGCTTGGAGGGACTGTATGGCTACACCTTC. Residues: CASSLEGLYGYTF. The chain uses TRBV5-1 and TRBJ1-2; TRBD1 is a possible D gene (5 bases). The CDR3 loop spans 13 amino acids. V dropped 0 bases and J dropped 5 bases, with 8 bases sitting between them. CDR1 is SGHRS, CDR2 YFSETQ, per germline. Full variable domain (missing parts from reference TRBV5-1 and TRBJ1-2): KAGVTQTPRYLIKTRGQQVTLSCSPISGHRSVSWYQQTPGQGLQFLFEYFSETQRNKGNFPGRFSGRQFSNSRSEMNVSTLELGDSALYLCASSLEGLYGYTFGSGTRLTVV.

This clonotype showed up many times. The V and J genes are TRBV5-1 and TRBJ2-1; tentatively, D is TRBD2 (5 bases). This CDR3 comprises 16 residues. Germline V CDR1 and CDR2: SGHRS, YFSETQ. CDR3 residues: CPERPRTNKSYNEQFF. DNA for the CDR3: TGCCCCGAGCGGCCGCGCACCAACAAGTCCTACAATGAGCAGTTCTTC.

A remark on this clonotype: The junction differs from germline at one of its ends, possibly a read error. The chain is built from TRBV7-9 and TRBJ2-3, with D hard to call. Germline V gene sequence: CDR1 SEHNR, CDR2 FQNEAQ (reference sequence). The CDR3 runs to 12 residues. The CDR3 bases are TGTGACAGCAGCACCGGAACAGATACGCAGTATTTT. Amino acid sequence: CDSSTGTDTQYF.

This clonotype was picked up many times. The chain couples TRBV4-3 to TRBJ2-7, with D hard to call. CDR1 and CDR2 from the germline V gene are LGHNA and YSLEER. CDR3 length: 14 residues. Trimming removed 0 bases at V and 0 bases at J, with 6 bases between. The CDR3 loop reads CASSQDWASYEQYF. The CDR3 nucleotides are TGCGCCAGCAGCCAAGACTGGGCCTCCTACGAGCAGTACTTC.

This clonotype was counted at least ten times. The rearrangement joins TRBV20-1 to TRBJ2-1, with 13 bases identical to TRBD2. Germline CDR1 is DFQATT and CDR2 is SNEGSKA (reference sequence). With V trimmed by 6 bases and J by 9 bases, 8 bases remained unmatched. This CDR3 spans 14 amino acids. The CDR3 region has the DNA TGCAGTGCGGCCCGGACTAGCGGGAGACGTGAGCAGTTCTTC. The encoded protein is CSAARTSGRREQFF.

This clonotype was counted ten times or more. The gene calls are TRBV7-2 and TRBJ2-5; 8 bases agree with TRBD1. In germline, CDR1 is SGHTA, CDR2 FQGNSA. V lost 3 bases and J lost 5; bases outside the gene matches: 5. The CDR3 sequence is 14 residues long. The CDR3 loop is CASSLSRGQETQYF. The CDR3 DNA sequence: TGTGCCAGCAGCTTGAGCAGGGGGCAGGAGACCCAGTACTTC.

This clonotype was observed many times. CDR3 sequence: CASSRAFATDTQYF. The CDR3 DNA sequence: TGTGCCAGCAGCCGCGCGTTTGCCACAGATACGCAGTATTTT. The genes are TRBV7-2 and TRBJ2-3; D unclear. The CDR3 loop spans 14 amino acids. CDR1 and CDR2 (germline): SGHTA, FQGNSA. V lost 5 bases to trimming and J lost 2 bases, with 11 bases between them.

This clonotype has ten or more counts. The rearrangement joins TRBV12-3 or TRBV12-4 to TRBJ2-3, with TRBD2 identical over 8 bases. This CDR3 comprises 16 residues. The trim removed 5 bases at V and 4 bases at J, leaving 11 bases unmatched. The chain's CDR3 is CASSTWGAGGADTQYF. The CDR3 coding sequence is TGTGCCAGCAGTACCTGGGGCGCGGGGGGCGCAGATACGCAGTATTTT.

This clonotype was picked up many times. This chain links TRBV13 with TRBJ2-7, with D possibly matching TRBD2 (5 bases). The CDR3 has 16 residues. V was shortened by 5 bases and J by 0 bases, with 17 bases between the two germline ends. Per the germline V gene, CDR1 is PRHDT and CDR2 is FYEKMQ (reference sequence). The CDR3 sequence is CASSRRDTASSYEQYF. The CDR3 DNA reads TGTGCCAGCAGCCGTCGGGATACCGCTAGCTCCTACGAGCAGTACTTC.

The sample holds many counts of this clonotype. V and J are TRBV19 and TRBJ2-5; no definite D call. V lost 3 bases, J lost 1 base, and 6 bases lay in between. The CDR3 totals 13 residues. Germline CDR1 reads LNHDA; CDR2 reads SQIVND (reference sequence). The CDR3 nucleotides are TGTGCCAGTAGTATCAGTCGCCAAGAGACCCAGTACTTC. Protein sequence: CASSISRQETQYF.

This clonotype was observed at least ten times. The chain combines TRBV4-3 with TRBJ1-1; TRBD1 might be the D (5 bases). V lost 9 bases, J lost 1 base, and 15 bases lay in between. This CDR3 is built from 14 residues. CDR1 LGHNA and CDR2 YSLEER come from the germline V gene. In DNA, the CDR3 is TGCGCCAGTAAAACGGGGCACGGGAACACTGAAGCTTTCTTT. Its translation: CASKTGHGNTEAFF.

This clonotype showed up many times. The V call is TRBV5-5, the J call TRBJ2-7; the D gene is possibly TRBD1 (6 bases). Between the trimmed V and J ends, which lost 0 bases and 2 bases, there was a span of 12 bases. This CDR3 contains 15 residues. Germline V gene data show CDR1 as SGHKS and CDR2 as YYEKEE (reference sequence). For the CDR3, the DNA is TGTGCCAGCAGCTTGGGACAGGTGTCCCCCTACGAGCAGTACTTC. Translation gives CASSLGQVSPYEQYF.

Many counts were recorded for this clonotype. This sequence joins TRBV5-1 and TRBJ1-1; D is uncertain. The germline V gene encodes CDR1 SGHRS and CDR2 YFSETQ. The CDR3 totals 18 residues. Trimming stripped 3 bases from V and 0 bases from J, with 21 bases between. Here the CDR3 reads CASSSGRLREYMNTEAFF. CDR3 nucleotides: TGCGCCAGCAGCTCGGGAAGGCTACGTGAGTACATGAACACTGAAGCTTTCTTT.

The V and J genes are TRBV5-1 and TRBJ1-2, with 8 bases fitting TRBD1. CDR1 and CDR2 (germline): SGHRS, YFSETQ. The CDR3 runs to 16 residues. V shed 4 bases and J 5 bases; nucleotides not matched to a gene: 13. The CDR3 protein is CASSLAGQEFSYGYTF. CDR3 DNA: TGCGCCAGCAGCCTGGCGGGACAGGAATTCTCATATGGCTACACCTTC.

The V gene is TRBV20-1, the J gene TRBJ2-1; 9 nucleotides line up with TRBD1. Trimming cost V 0 bases and J 5 bases; bases outside gene matches: 2. The CDR3 runs to 14 residues. The V gene's germline CDR1 is DFQATT and CDR2 SNEGSKA (reference sequence). Written as DNA, the CDR3 is TGCAGTGCTAGAGACAACAGGGGGCACAATGAGCAGTTCTTC. Translating it yields CSARDNRGHNEQFF.

This clonotype was detected ten times or more. The gene calls are TRBV12-5 and TRBJ2-1, with a possible D match to TRBD2 (6 bases). This CDR3 has 14 residues. The V and J ends lost 7 bases and 0 bases respectively, with 10 bases between them. Germline assignment: CDR1 LGHNT and CDR2 FRNRAP. The CDR3 DNA follows: TGTGCTAGTGCCCGGGAGCTCTCCTACAATGAGCAGTTCTTC. This gives the protein CASARELSYNEQFF.

In its sample, this clonotype was seen many times. The V call is TRBV7-9, the J call TRBJ2-1; 8 bases are a match to TRBD2. CDR1 and CDR2 from the germline V gene are SEHNR and FQNEAQ (reference sequence). V shed 2 bases and J 7 bases; nucleotides not matched to a gene: 7. The CDR3 has 15 residues. CDR3 sequence reads: CASSLQLAEGNEQFF. As DNA, the CDR3 is TGTGCCAGCAGCTTACAACTAGCGGAGGGAAATGAGCAGTTCTTC.

This clonotype came up many times. The chain has TRBV2 and TRBJ2-7, with a tentative D call TRBD1 (8 bases). The CDR3 is made up of 14 amino acids. Trimming pared 4 bases from V and 6 bases from J, leaving 16 bases between. The germline CDR1 and CDR2 sequences are SNHLY and FYNNEI. The CDR3 reads CASSGDRGGREQYF. The CDR3 DNA reads as TGTGCCAGCAGTGGAGACAGGGGAGGGCGCGAGCAGTACTTC. Supplemented by reference TRBV2 and TRBJ2-7, the full variable domain reads EPEVTQTPSHQVTQMGQEVILRCVPISNHLYFYWYRQILGQKVEFLVSFYNNEISEKSEIFDDQFSVERPDGSNFTLKIRSTKLEDSAMYFCASSGDRGGREQYFGPGTRLTVT.